The 15 T cell receptor beta chains below all came from one sample that was sequenced in a study of metastatic and nonmetastatic thyroid tumors. With MiXCR, TCRdb reprocessed the PCR reads. The data show just over 15,000 clones, just under 35% seen once. Ahead of thyroid surgery, no patient had received treatment of any kind. The sequenced sample consisted of tumor tissue. The origin of the receptors is a male donor with papillary thyroid cancer or a benign thyroid nodule (not recorded which). Some clones in this sample may be carry-over from other donors' samples.

There are many counts of this clone. This chain's CDR3 is CACKRDPNYGYTF. The CDR3 nucleotides are TGTGCCTGCAAACGGGACCCTAACTATGGCTACACCTTC. The chain recombines TRBV30 with TRBJ1-2; a weak D match, TRBD1 (5 bases). Trimming took off 6 bases at V and 0 bases at J, with 11 bases between the two ends. The V gene's germline CDR1 is GTSNPN and CDR2 SVGIG (reference sequence). The CDR3 is 13 residues long. Using reference TRBV30 and TRBJ1-2 for the parts outside the CDR3, the full variable domain is SQTIHQWPATLVQPVGSPLSLECTVEGTSNPNLYWYRQAAGRGLQLLFYSVGIGQISSEVPQNLSASRPQDRQFILSSKKLLLSDSGFYLCACKRDPNYGYTFGSGTRLTVV.

This clone was detected a few times. A much larger clone lies one base from this, so it may be a read error. The rearrangement joins TRBV20-1 to TRBJ2-1, with 8 nucleotides matching TRBD2. V was pared by 6 bases and J by 4 bases, with 11 bases of the junction left unmatched. CDR1 and CDR2 from the germline V gene are DFQATT and SNEGSKA (reference sequence). This CDR3 has 15 residues. CDR3 coding DNA: TGCAGTGCCCTCCGGCTAGCGGGCATGTACAATGAGCAGTTCTTC. Translation: CSALRLAGMYNEQFF.

The chain joins TRBV5-1 to TRBJ2-3; TRBD1 is a possible D gene (7 bases). CDR1 is SGHRS and CDR2 is YFSETQ in the germline V gene. CDR3 size: 20 residues. Trimming removed 0 bases from V and 1 base from J, with 24 bases in between. CDR3 in amino acids: CASSLEVGLGWGQRTDTQYF. The CDR3 bases are TGCGCCAGCAGCTTGGAAGTGGGACTGGGCTGGGGACAGCGCACAGATACGCAGTATTTT.

This clone came up many times. This chain uses TRBV16 with TRBJ2-7, with D maybe TRBD1 (7 bases). Per the germline V gene, CDR1 is KGHSY and CDR2 is FQNENV. V lost 1 base to trimming and J lost 3 bases, with 16 bases between them. CDR3 length: 16 residues. In nucleotides, the CDR3 is TGTGCCAGCAGCCAATTGGGGGGCGGGACAGACTACGAGCAGTACTTC. It translates to CASSQLGGGTDYEQYF.

The chain links TRBV3-1 to TRBJ1-6; maybe TRBD1 (5 bases). V was clipped by 4 bases and J by 6 bases, with 10 bases between them. The CDR3 is 14 amino acids. Germline V gene lookup returns CDR1 LGHDT and CDR2 YNNKEL (reference sequence). The DNA for the CDR3 is TGTGCCAGCAGCCTTGGGACTACTAATTCACCCCTCCACTTT. Encoded protein: CASSLGTTNSPLHF.

The chain has TRBV20-1 and TRBJ2-2; TRBD1 matches 8 bases. Germline values: CDR1 DFQATT, CDR2 SNEGSKA (reference sequence). This CDR3 contains 19 residues. With 6 bases clipped from V and 2 bases from J, the junction kept 20 bases outside the gene matches. CDR3 region: CSALGQGGTKRSNTGELFF. The CDR3 DNA is TGCAGTGCCCTCGGACAGGGTGGCACCAAAAGATCAAACACCGGGGAGCTGTTTTTT.

In its sample, this clone is medium-sized. The rearrangement links TRBV20-1 to TRBJ2-7; no firm D call. This CDR3 spans 16 amino acids. Germline CDR1 reads DFQATT; CDR2 reads SNEGSKA (reference sequence). V lost 1 base to trimming and J lost 1 base, with 17 bases between them. CDR3 sequence reads: CSARAPSADHSYEQYF. The CDR3 bases are TGCAGTGCTAGAGCACCTTCGGCGGATCATTCCTACGAGCAGTACTTC.

Judged by abundance, this clone is medium-sized. As DNA, the CDR3 is TGTGCCAGCAGCTCACCGGGACAGGGACGATATGGCTACACCTTC. Amino acid sequence: CASSSPGQGRYGYTF. The rearrangement uses TRBV6-1 and TRBJ1-2; 9 nucleotides match TRBD1. The trim removed 6 bases at V and 5 bases at J, leaving 10 bases unmatched. Germline-derived CDR1 and CDR2 are MNHNS and SASEGT. The CDR3 contains 15 residues.

The chain combines TRBV20-1 with TRBJ2-5, with 11 bases identical to TRBD2. The J segment lost 5 bases and the V segment lost 3 bases, leaving 17 bases of the junction unmatched. The length of the CDR3 is 18 residues. Germline V gene sequence: CDR1 DFQATT, CDR2 SNEGSKA (reference sequence). The CDR3 loop is CSARSPVVAGGLSETQYF. The CDR3, as DNA: TGCAGTGCTAGGTCCCCTGTGGTAGCGGGGGGGCTGAGCGAGACCCAGTACTTC.

Within the sample, this clone is medium-sized (0.01 to 0.1%). V usage is TRBV6-1 and J usage is TRBJ1-2; D not certain. V lost 4 bases, J lost 0 bases, and 12 bases lay in between. Germline lookup yields CDR1 MNHNS and CDR2 SASEGT. The CDR3 sequence is 15 residues long. CDR3 DNA: TGTGCCAGCAGTGCGGATAACGGGGCTAACTATGGCTACACCTTC. Encoded protein: CASSADNGANYGYTF.

This clone is classed as medium-sized (0.01 to 0.1%). The rearrangement uses TRBV5-1 and TRBJ2-1, with D perhaps TRBD2 (6 bases). V lost 7 bases, J lost 3 bases, and 17 bases lay in between. Looked up from germline, CDR1 is SGHRS and CDR2 is YFSETQ. The CDR3 is 15 amino acids. The CDR3 region is CASRSRGGVYNEQFF. CDR3 sequence (DNA): TGCGCCAGCCGGTCGAGAGGCGGGGTCTACAATGAGCAGTTCTTC.

Points on this clone: This specimen includes other DNA sequences encoding the same CDR3. The V call is TRBV5-8, the J call TRBJ2-7; possible D gene TRBD1, 6 bases. Germline assignment: CDR1 SGHTS and CDR2 YDEGEE. This CDR3 comprises 13 residues. CDR3 in DNA: TGTGCTAGCCCCAGGGGTAGATCCTACGAGCAGTACTTC. Amino acids: CASPRGRSYEQYF.

This clone showed up many times. This may come from a read error, since a much larger clone is one base off. The sample contains more than one DNA sequence encoding this CDR3. V usage is TRBV9 and J usage is TRBJ1-1; 7 positions agree with TRBD1. This CDR3 contains 17 residues. Germline CDR1 reads SGDLS; CDR2 reads YYNGEE. CDR3 nucleotides: TGTGCCAGCAGCGCTAGCCCACGACAGGGCAGGTTCGCTGAAGCCTTCTTT. Translation gives CASSASPRQGRFAEAFF. Combining the CDR3 with reference TRBV9 and TRBJ1-1 gives the whole variable domain DSGVTQTPKHLITATGQRVTLRCSPRSGDLSVYWYQQSLDQGLQFLIQYYNGEERAKGNILERFSAQQFPDLHSELNLSSLELGDSALYFCASSASPRQGRFAEAFFGQGTRLTVV.

This clone has at least ten counts. The CDR3 nucleotides read TGTGCCAGCAGCCAATCTGGGGGCCACGAGCAGTACTTC. It yields the protein CASSQSGGHEQYF. The J gene is TRBJ2-7, the V gene TRBV5-4; tentatively, D is TRBD1 (6 bases). Per the germline V gene, CDR1 is SGHNT and CDR2 is YYREEE (reference sequence). This CDR3 has 13 amino acids. The V end was cut by 4 bases, the J end by 5 bases, with 13 bases between. The whole variable domain, filled in from reference TRBV5-4 and TRBJ2-7, reads ETGVTQSPTHLIKTRGQQVTLRCSSQSGHNTVSWYQQALGQGPQFIFQYYREEENGRGNFPPRFSGLQFPNYSSELNVNALELDDSALYLCASSQSGGHEQYFGPGTRLTVT.

The chain uses TRBV14 and TRBJ2-2; tentatively, D is TRBD1 or TRBD2 (5 bases each). CDR1 SGHDN and CDR2 FVKESK come from the germline V gene. This CDR3 comprises 17 residues. V dropped 3 bases and J dropped 7 bases, with 21 bases sitting between them. DNA for the CDR3: TGTGCCAGCAGCCAGGGGACGAGTCCGAAGTGGAGCGGGGAGCTGTTTTTT. It yields the protein CASSQGTSPKWSGELFF.